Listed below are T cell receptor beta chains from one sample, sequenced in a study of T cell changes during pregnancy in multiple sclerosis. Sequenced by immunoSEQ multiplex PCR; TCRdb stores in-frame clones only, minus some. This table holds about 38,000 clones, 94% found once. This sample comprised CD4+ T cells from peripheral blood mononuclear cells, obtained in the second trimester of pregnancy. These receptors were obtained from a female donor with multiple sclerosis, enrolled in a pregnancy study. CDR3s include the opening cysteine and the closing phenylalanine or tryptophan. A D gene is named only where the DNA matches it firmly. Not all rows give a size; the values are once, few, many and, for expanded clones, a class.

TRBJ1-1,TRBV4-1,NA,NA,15,TGCGCCAGCAGCCAGGCGAAGACAGCAAACACTGAAGCTTTCTTT,CASSQAKTANTEAFF
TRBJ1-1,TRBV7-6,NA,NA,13,TGTGCCAGCAGGGGCTTCGGGAACACTGAAGCTTTCTTT,CASRGFGNTEAFF
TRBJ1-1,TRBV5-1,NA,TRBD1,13,TGCGCCAGCAGCTCCACGGGACAGGGGAAAGCTTTCTTT,CASSSTGQGKAFF
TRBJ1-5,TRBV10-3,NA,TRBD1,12,TGTGCCATCCAAGACAGGGGCCAGCCCCAGCATTTT,CAIQDRGQPQHF
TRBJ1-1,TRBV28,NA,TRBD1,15,TGTGCCAGCAGTGTCCCGACAGGGGGCTACCTTGCAGCTTTCTTT,CASSVPTGGYLAAFF
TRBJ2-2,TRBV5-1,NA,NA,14,TGCGCCAGCAGCTTGCCGACAGACACCGGGGAGCTGTTTTTT,CASSLPTDTGELFF
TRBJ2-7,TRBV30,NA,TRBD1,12,TGTGCCTGGGGACAGGGGGCTTACGAGCAGTACTTC,CAWGQGAYEQYF
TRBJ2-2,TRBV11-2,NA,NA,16,TGTGCCAGCAGCATTCGCCGGACATTGGGAACCGGGGAGCTGTTTTTT,CASSIRRTLGTGELFF
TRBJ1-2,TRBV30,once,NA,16,TGTGCCTGGAGTGCCCCCTTCCGGGGGGAAGTGAGAGGCTACACCTTC,CAWSAPFRGEVRGYTF
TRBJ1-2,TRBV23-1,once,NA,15,TGCGCCAGCAGTCAATCCCCAGTTTCGGGGTATGGCTACACCTTC,CASSQSPVSGYGYTF
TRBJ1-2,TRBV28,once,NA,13,TGTGCCAGCAGCCAAGGACAGACCTTTGGCTACACCTTC,CASSQGQTFGYTF
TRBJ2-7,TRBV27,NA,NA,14,TGTGCCAGCAGTTCTTGGACAGCTTCCTACGAGCAGTACTTC,CASSSWTASYEQYF
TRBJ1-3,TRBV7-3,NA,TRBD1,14,TGTGCCAGCAGCCTGGACAGGGCTGGAAACACCATATATTTT,CASSLDRAGNTIYF
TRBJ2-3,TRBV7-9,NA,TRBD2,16,TGTGCCAGCAGCCGCCAGAGCGGGGGGCGGACAGATACGCAGTATTTT,CASSRQSGGRTDTQYF
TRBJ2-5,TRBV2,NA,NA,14,TGTGCCAGCAACGAAAGGACAGTCAAAGAGACCCAGTACTTC,CASNERTVKETQYF
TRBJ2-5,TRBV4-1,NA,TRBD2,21,TGCGCCAGCAGCCAAGATGCGGCCAGCGGGGGGGCCCTACCAACCCAAGAGATCCAGTACTTC,CASSQDAASGGALPTQEIQYF
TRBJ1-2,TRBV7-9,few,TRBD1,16,TGTGCCAGCAGCCCTTGGGGACAGGACATTAACTATGGCTACACCTTC,CASSPWGQDINYGYTF
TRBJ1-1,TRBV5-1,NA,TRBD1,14,TGCGCCAGCAGCCCAAAGACCGGGACAGATGAAGCTTTCTTT,CASSPKTGTDEAFF